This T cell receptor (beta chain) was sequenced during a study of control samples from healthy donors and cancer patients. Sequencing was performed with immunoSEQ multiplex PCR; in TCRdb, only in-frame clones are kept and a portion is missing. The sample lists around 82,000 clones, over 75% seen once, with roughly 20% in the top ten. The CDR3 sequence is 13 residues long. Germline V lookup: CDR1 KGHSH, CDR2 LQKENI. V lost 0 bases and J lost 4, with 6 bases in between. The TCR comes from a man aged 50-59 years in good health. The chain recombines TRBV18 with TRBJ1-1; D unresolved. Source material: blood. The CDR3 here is CASSPPTSTEAFF. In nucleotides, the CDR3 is TGTGCCAGCTCACCACCGACATCCACTGAAGCTTTCTTT.